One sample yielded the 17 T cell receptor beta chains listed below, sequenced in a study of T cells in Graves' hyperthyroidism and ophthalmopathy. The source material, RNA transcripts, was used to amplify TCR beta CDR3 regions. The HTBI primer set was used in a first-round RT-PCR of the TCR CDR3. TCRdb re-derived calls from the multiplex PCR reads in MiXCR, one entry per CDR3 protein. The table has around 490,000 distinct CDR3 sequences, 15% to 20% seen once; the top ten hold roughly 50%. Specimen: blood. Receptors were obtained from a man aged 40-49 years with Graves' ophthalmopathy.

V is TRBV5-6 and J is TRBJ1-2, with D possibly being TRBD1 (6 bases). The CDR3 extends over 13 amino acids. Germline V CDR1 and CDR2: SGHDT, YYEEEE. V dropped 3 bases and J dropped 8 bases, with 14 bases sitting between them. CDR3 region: CASSWQAGQGYTF. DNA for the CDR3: TGTGCCAGCAGCTGGCAGGCCGGACAGGGCTACACCTTC.

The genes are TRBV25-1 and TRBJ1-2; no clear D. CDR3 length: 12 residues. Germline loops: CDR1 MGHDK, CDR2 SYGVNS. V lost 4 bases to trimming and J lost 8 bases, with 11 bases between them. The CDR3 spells CASSATSLGYTF. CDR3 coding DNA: TGTGCCAGCAGTGCAACGTCCCTCGGCTACACCTTC.

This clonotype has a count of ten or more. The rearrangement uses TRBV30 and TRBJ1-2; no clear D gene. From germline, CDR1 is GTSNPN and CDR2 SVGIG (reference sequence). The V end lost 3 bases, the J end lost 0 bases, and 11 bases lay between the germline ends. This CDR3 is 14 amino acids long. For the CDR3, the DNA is TGTGCCTGGAGGCCCGAGGAGGCTAACTATGGCTACACCTTC. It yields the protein CAWRPEEANYGYTF.

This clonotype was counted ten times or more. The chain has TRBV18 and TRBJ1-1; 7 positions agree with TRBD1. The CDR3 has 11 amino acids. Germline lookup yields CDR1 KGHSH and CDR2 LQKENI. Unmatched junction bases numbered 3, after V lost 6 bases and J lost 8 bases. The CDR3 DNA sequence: TGTGCCAGCTCTCAGGGGGGCGAAGCTTTCTTT. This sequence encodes CASSQGGEAFF. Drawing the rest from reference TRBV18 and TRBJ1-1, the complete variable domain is NAGVMQNPRHLVRRRGQEARLRCSPMKGHSHVYWYRQLPEEGLKFMVYLQKENIIDESGMPKERFSAEFPKEGPSILRIQQVVRGDSAAYFCASSQGGEAFFGQGTRLTVV.

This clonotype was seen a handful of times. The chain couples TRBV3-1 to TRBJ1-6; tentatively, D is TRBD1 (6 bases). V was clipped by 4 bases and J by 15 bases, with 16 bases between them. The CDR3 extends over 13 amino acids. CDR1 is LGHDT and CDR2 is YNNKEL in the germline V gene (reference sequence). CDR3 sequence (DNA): TGTGCCAGCAGCCCCCATGCAGGACAGAGCCTCCACTTT. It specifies CASSPHAGQSLHF.

CDR3 nucleotide sequence: TGCGCCAGCAGCCTAGACTATGCCGAGAGGGAGCAGTACTTC. Translated: CASSLDYAEREQYF. The V gene is TRBV5-1, the J gene TRBJ2-7, with D maybe TRBD2 (5 bases). Germline V gene lookup returns CDR1 SGHRS and CDR2 YFSETQ. Trimming removed 4 bases at V and 7 bases at J, with 18 bases between. The CDR3 is 14 residues long.

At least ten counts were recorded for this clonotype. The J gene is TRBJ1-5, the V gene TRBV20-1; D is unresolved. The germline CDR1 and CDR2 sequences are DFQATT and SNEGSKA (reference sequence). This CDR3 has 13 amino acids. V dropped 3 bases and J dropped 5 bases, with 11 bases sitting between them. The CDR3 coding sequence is TGCAGTGCTAGCCTGGGGTATGATCAGCCCCAGCATTTT. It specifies CSASLGYDQPQHF.

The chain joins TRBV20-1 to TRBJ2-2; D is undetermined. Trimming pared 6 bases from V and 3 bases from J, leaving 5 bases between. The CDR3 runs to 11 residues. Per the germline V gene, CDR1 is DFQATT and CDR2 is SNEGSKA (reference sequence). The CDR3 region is CSAADTGELFF. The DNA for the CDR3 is TGCAGTGCGGCGGACACCGGGGAGCTGTTTTTT.

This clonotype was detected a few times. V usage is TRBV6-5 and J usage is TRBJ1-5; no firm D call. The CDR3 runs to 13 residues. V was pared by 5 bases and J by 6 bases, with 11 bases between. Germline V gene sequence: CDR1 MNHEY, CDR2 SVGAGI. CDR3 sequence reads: CASSGVPTQPQHF. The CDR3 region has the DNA TGTGCCAGCAGTGGAGTCCCGACTCAGCCCCAGCATTTT.

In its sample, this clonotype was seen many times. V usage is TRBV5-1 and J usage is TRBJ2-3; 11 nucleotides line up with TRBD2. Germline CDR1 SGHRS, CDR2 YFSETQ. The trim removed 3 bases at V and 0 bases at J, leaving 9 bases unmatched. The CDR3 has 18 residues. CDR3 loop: CASSWGGTSGTSTDTQYF. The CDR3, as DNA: TGCGCCAGCAGCTGGGGGGGGACTAGCGGAACTAGCACAGATACGCAGTATTTT. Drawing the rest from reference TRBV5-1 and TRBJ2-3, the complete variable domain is KAGVTQTPRYLIKTRGQQVTLSCSPISGHRSVSWYQQTPGQGLQFLFEYFSETQRNKGNFPGRFSGRQFSNSRSEMNVSTLELGDSALYLCASSWGGTSGTSTDTQYFGPGTRLTVL.

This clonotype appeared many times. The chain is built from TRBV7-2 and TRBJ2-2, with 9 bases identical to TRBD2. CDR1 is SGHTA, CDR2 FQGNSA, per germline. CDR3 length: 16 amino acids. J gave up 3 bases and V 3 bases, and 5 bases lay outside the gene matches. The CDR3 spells CASSLIAGAYTGELFF. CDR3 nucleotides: TGTGCCAGCAGCTTGATAGCGGGAGCATACACCGGGGAGCTGTTTTTT.

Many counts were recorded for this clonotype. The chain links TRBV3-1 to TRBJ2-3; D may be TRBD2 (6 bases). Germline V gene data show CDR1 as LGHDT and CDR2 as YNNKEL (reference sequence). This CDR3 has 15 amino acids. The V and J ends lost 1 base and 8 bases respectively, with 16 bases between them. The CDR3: CASSQGSWAEGTQYF. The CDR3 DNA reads TGTGCCAGCAGCCAAGGCAGTTGGGCGGAGGGTACGCAGTATTTT.

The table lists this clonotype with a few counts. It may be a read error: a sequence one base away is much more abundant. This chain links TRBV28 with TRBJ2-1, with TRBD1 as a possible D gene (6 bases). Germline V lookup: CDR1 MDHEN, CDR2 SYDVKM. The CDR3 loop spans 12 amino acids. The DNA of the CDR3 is TGTACCAGCAGTCAACAGGGCTATGAGCAGTTCTTC. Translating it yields CTSSQQGYEQFF.

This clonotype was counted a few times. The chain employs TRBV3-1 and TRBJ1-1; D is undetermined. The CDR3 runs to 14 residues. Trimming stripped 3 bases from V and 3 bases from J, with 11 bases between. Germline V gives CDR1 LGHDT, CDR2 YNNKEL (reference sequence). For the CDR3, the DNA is TGTGCCAGCAGCCATCTGGGGAGGCACACTGAAGCTTTCTTT. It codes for CASSHLGRHTEAFF.

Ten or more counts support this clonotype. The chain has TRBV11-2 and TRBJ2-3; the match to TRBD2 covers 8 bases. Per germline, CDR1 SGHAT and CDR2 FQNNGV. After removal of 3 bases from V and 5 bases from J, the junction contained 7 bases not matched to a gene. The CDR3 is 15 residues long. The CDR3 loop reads CASSFSSGVRDTQYF. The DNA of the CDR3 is TGTGCCAGCAGCTTTAGTAGCGGGGTTAGAGATACGCAGTATTTT.

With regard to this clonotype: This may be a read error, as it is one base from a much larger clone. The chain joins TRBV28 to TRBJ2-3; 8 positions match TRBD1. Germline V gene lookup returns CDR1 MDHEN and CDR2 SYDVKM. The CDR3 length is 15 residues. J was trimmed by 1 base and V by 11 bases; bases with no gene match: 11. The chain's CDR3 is CAGTSGRGRTDTQYF. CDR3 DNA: TGTGCCGGCACCTCGGGCAGGGGGCGCACAGATACGCAGTATTTT.

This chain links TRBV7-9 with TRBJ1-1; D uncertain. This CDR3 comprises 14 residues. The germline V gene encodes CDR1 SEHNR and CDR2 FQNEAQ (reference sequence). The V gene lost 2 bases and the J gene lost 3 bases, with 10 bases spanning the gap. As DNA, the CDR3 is TGTGCCAGCAGCTTATCTGTGGGTTACACTGAAGCTTTCTTT. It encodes CASSLSVGYTEAFF.